Presented here are 11 T cell receptor beta chains from one specimen sequenced in a study of T cell responses to AZD1222 COVID-19 vaccine. Here immunoSEQ multiplex PCR was the method, and the copy in TCRdb shows in-frame clones only, minus some. The sample yields roughly 150,000 clones, more than 90% seen once. Specimen: peripheral blood, collected on day 0 of AZD1222 vaccination. Receptors were obtained from an adult in good health.

The chain has TRBV9 and TRBJ1-6; D gene ambiguous. The germline gives CDR1 SGDLS, CDR2 YYNGEE. The ends were cut back, 0 bases at V and 7 bases at J, with 8 bases in the middle. The CDR3 sequence is 14 residues long. In DNA form, the CDR3 reads TGTGCCAGCAGCGTAGAGACCAAAAATTCACCCCTCCACTTT. The encoded protein is CASSVETKNSPLHF.

The chain joins TRBV4-3 to TRBJ2-7; D may be TRBD1 or TRBD2 (7 bases each). Trimming left V 0 bases short and J 9 bases short, with 24 bases between. This CDR3 comprises 17 residues. The germline gives CDR1 LGHNA, CDR2 YSLEER. CDR3 in DNA: TGCGCCAGCAGCCAAGAGAGCGGGACAGTAGAACTAGGTCTGCAGTACTTC. It translates to CASSQESGTVELGLQYF.

The genes are TRBV4-1 and TRBJ1-2, with 8 bases that match TRBD1. This CDR3 is 16 amino acids long. The V gene end was trimmed by 4 bases and the J gene end by 6 bases; junction bases not matched to a gene: 13. Germline CDR1 is MGHRA and CDR2 is YSYEKL. The CDR3, as DNA: TGCGCCAGCAGCCCTGATCGGACAGGGTTAGTAAATGGCTACACCTTC. Amino acid sequence: CASSPDRTGLVNGYTF.

The chain carries TRBV7-3 and TRBJ1-2, with D possibly matching TRBD1 (6 bases). V lost 6 bases, J lost 8 bases, and 22 bases lay in between. In germline, CDR1 is SGHTA, CDR2 FQGTGA. CDR3 length: 15 residues. The CDR3 sequence: CASSFSGGGIGGYTF. CDR3 bases: TGTGCCAGCAGTTTTTCCGGCGGGGGCATAGGAGGCTACACCTTC.

This clone was found once. The CDR3 nucleotides read TGCGCCAGCAGCCCCCTACGAGGAACAGGGTGGGCTTTCTTT. Encoded protein: CASSPLRGTGWAFF. The chain couples TRBV4-1 to TRBJ1-1; a weak D match, TRBD1 (6 bases). The CDR3 length is 14 residues. Germline CDR1 MGHRA, CDR2 YSYEKL. Trimming removed 4 bases from V and 11 bases from J, with 20 bases in between.

This chain uses TRBV5-1 with TRBJ2-2; tentative D call: TRBD1 (5 bases). The CDR3 has 13 residues. Looked up from germline, CDR1 is SGHRS and CDR2 is YFSETQ. The V end lost 6 bases, the J end lost 1 base, and 7 bases lay between the germline ends. The CDR3 here is CASKDRNTGELFF. CDR3 in DNA: TGCGCCAGCAAAGACAGGAACACCGGGGAGCTGTTTTTT. The whole variable domain, remainder taken from reference TRBV5-1 and TRBJ2-2, is KAGVTQTPRYLIKTRGQQVTLSCSPISGHRSVSWYQQTPGQGLQFLFEYFSETQRNKGNFPGRFSGRQFSNSRSEMNVSTLELGDSALYLCASKDRNTGELFFGEGSRLTVL.

The chain couples TRBV11-2 to TRBJ2-5; D may correspond to TRBD1 or TRBD2 (5 bases each). CDR1 and CDR2 (germline): SGHAT, FQNNGV. The CDR3 extends over 15 amino acids. Trimming took 4 bases from V and 8 from J, leaving 20 bases between them. The CDR3 sequence is CASSSSTRGPKTQYF. The CDR3 DNA follows: TGTGCCAGCAGCTCCTCCACCCGGGGCCCCAAAACCCAGTACTTC.

The genes are TRBV15 and TRBJ2-7; D not certain. The CDR3 runs 13 residues. Looked up from germline, CDR1 is LNHNV and CDR2 is YYDKDF (reference sequence). V was trimmed by 0 bases and J by 4 bases, leaving 7 bases between them. The CDR3 DNA follows: TGTGCCACCAGCAGAGATCGGAAGTACGAGCAGTACTTC. This translates into CATSRDRKYEQYF.

V is TRBV7-2 and J is TRBJ1-3; D gene ambiguous. This CDR3 has 16 residues. CDR1 is SGHTA, CDR2 FQGNSA, per germline. V was shortened by 1 base and J by 0 bases, with 10 bases between the two germline ends. The CDR3 is CASSLGGWSSGNTIYF. For the CDR3, the DNA is TGTGCCAGCAGCTTAGGGGGATGGAGCTCTGGAAACACCATATATTTT.

The chain has TRBV18 and TRBJ2-3; 7 bases fit TRBD2. CDR1 and CDR2 from the germline V gene are KGHSH and LQKENI. Trimming removed 3 bases from V and 2 bases from J; junction bases left unmatched: 8. The CDR3 runs 16 residues. The CDR3 protein is CASSPTGAGFTDTQYF. The CDR3 coding sequence is TGTGCCAGCTCACCGACCGGAGCGGGATTCACAGATACGCAGTATTTT.

The J gene is TRBJ1-3, the V gene TRBV9; D is possibly TRBD1 (5 bases). The CDR3 covers 15 residues. The V gene's germline CDR1 is SGDLS and CDR2 YYNGEE. Trimming removed 2 bases at V and 0 bases at J, with 9 bases between. This CDR3 reads CASSVAGDSGNTIYF. As DNA, the CDR3 is TGTGCCAGCAGCGTGGCGGGGGACTCTGGAAACACCATATATTTT.